This T cell receptor beta chain was identified during a study of spatial heterogeneity in lung cancer. Sample time point: sample taken at primary tumor resection. Researchers sequenced whole RNA taken from tumor, nontumor lung or frozen PBMC without sorting. In its sample, this clonotype was seen many times. Carried by each TCR cDNA molecule was a unique molecular identifier. TCRdb re-analysed the 5' RACE reads in MiXCR, keeping a single row per CDR3 protein. The sample carries approximately 40,000 distinct CDR3 sequences, around 5.2% recorded once. The CDR3 contains 13 residues. Deletions cut 2 bases from V and 7 bases from J, with 10 bases between. Germline V lookup: CDR1 SGDLS, CDR2 YYNGEE.

V is TRBV9 and J is TRBJ1-5; tentatively, D is TRBD1 (5 bases). The source was PBMCs, collected at surgery. The receptor comes from a female donor with early-stage non-small cell lung cancer. CDR3 protein: CASSVDAGQPQHF. CDR3 nucleotides: TGTGCCAGCAGCGTTGATGCAGGGCAGCCCCAGCATTTT.